The 26 T cell receptor beta chains in this list originate from one sample, sequenced in a study of beta chain features in type 1 diabetes. General observations from the study: In all four CD4+ subsets, TCRB CDR3 length was significantly, moderately reduced in type 1 diabetes.

The investigators reverse transcribed all of the isolated RNA, so they sequenced expressed TCRB transcripts. Assay: immunoSEQ multiplex PCR; the TCRdb copy retains only in-frame clones and omits some. The table has over 650,000 clones, about an eighth seen once. These receptors' antigens are unknown. The sequencing input was naive CD4+ T cells from blood. The receptors stem from a man between 18 and 35 years old with type 1 diabetes.

The chain carries TRBV28 and TRBJ1-1; D possibly corresponds to TRBD1 (5 bases). V was trimmed by 7 bases and J by 3 bases, leaving 12 bases between them. The CDR3 consists of 13 residues. Per the germline V gene, CDR1 is MDHEN and CDR2 is SYDVKM. The CDR3 nucleotides read TGTGCCAGCACCCTCCCCAGGGACACTGAAGCTTTCTTT. It specifies CASTLPRDTEAFF.

The chain has TRBV30 and TRBJ1-2; no clear D gene. Trimming cost V 4 bases and J 4 bases, with 7 bases left between them. CDR3 length: 11 amino acids. Germline CDR1 reads GTSNPN; CDR2 reads SVGIG (reference sequence). CDR3 protein: CAWTRVYGYTF. The CDR3 DNA is TGTGCCTGGACGCGGGTCTATGGCTACACCTTC.

J is TRBJ2-5 and V is TRBV30, with D unresolved. This CDR3 has 13 amino acids. The V end lost 0 bases, the J end lost 5 bases, and 10 bases lay between the germline ends. Germline loops: CDR1 GTSNPN, CDR2 SVGIG (reference sequence). The CDR3 loop is CAWSVRLRETQYF. As DNA, the CDR3 is TGTGCCTGGAGTGTGAGGTTGAGGGAGACCCAGTACTTC.

This sequence joins TRBV25-1 and TRBJ1-4; D gene uncertain. The CDR3 is 14 residues long. Germline V lookup: CDR1 MGHDK, CDR2 SYGVNS. V dropped 4 bases and J dropped 8 bases, with 14 bases sitting between them. Written as DNA, the CDR3 is TGTGCCAGCAGTGGAAAGGAGATACGAGAAAAACTGTTTTTT. Translated, it gives CASSGKEIREKLFF. Variable domain in full (rest from reference TRBV25-1 and TRBJ1-4): EADIYQTPRYLVIGTGKKITLECSQTMGHDKMYWYQQDPGMELHLIHYSYGVNSTEKGDLSSESTVSRIRTEHFPLTLESARPSHTSQYLCASSGKEIREKLFFGSGTQLSVL.

In its sample, this clone was seen a few times. The rearrangement links TRBV6-5 to TRBJ2-7; 8 bases fit TRBD2. The germline V gene encodes CDR1 MNHEY and CDR2 SVGAGI. The CDR3 runs to 13 residues. Losses at the gene ends were 8 bases for V and 3 bases for J; bases not matched to a gene: 6. CDR3 nucleotide sequence: TGTGCCAGCCGGCGGGAGGAGCTCTACGAGCAGTACTTC. This translates into CASRREELYEQYF.

In its sample, this clone was seen a few times. The chain recombines TRBV19 with TRBJ1-4; TRBD1 matches at 7 bases. Trimming cost V 6 bases and J 2 bases; bases outside gene matches: 6. Germline CDR1 and CDR2: LNHDA and SQIVND (reference sequence). The CDR3 runs 15 residues. This chain's CDR3 is CASSRGTATNEKLFF. The CDR3 region has the DNA TGTGCCAGTAGCCGTGGGACAGCCACTAATGAAAAACTGTTTTTT.

This clone was seen a few times. The chain carries TRBV7-9 and TRBJ2-5; tentative D call: TRBD1 (6 bases). This CDR3 has 16 residues. Trimming stripped 1 base from V and 2 bases from J, with 14 bases between. CDR1 and CDR2 from the germline V gene are SEHNR and FQNEAQ (reference sequence). CDR3 sequence: CASSLGQAGIQETQYF. The CDR3 bases are TGTGCCAGCAGCTTAGGACAGGCTGGAATTCAAGAGACCCAGTACTTC.

In its sample, this clone was seen a few times. The rearrangement uses TRBV7-3 and TRBJ2-5; D might be TRBD1 (6 bases). CDR1 and CDR2 from the germline V gene are SGHTA and FQGTGA. Trimming removed 5 bases at V and 0 bases at J, with 10 bases between. The CDR3 runs 14 residues. CDR3 nucleotide sequence: TGTGCCAGCAGCCTGGACAGTTACCAAGAGACCCAGTACTTC. Amino acids: CASSLDSYQETQYF.

In its sample, this clone was seen a few times. The V and J genes are TRBV18 and TRBJ1-6; D is possibly TRBD1 (5 bases). The CDR3 extends over 15 amino acids. Germline loops: CDR1 KGHSH, CDR2 LQKENI. Trimming stripped 0 bases from V and 11 bases from J, with 14 bases between. The CDR3 is CASSPPVQGVPPLHF. The CDR3 DNA is TGTGCCAGCTCACCACCTGTTCAGGGTGTGCCACCCCTCCACTTT.

The chain recombines TRBV14 with TRBJ2-7; D is unclear. Germline-derived CDR1 and CDR2 are SGHDN and FVKESK. The CDR3 consists of 11 residues. Trimming cost V 1 base and J 9 bases, with 7 bases left between them. The CDR3 bases are TGTGCCAGCAGCCAAGGTTCATGGCAGTACTTC. This translates into CASSQGSWQYF.

This clone was found a few times. J is TRBJ1-3 and V is TRBV30; TRBD1 might be the D (5 bases). V lost 1 base to trimming and J lost 0 bases, with 7 bases between them. This CDR3 contains 14 residues. CDR1 is GTSNPN and CDR2 is SVGIG in the germline V gene (reference sequence). The DNA for the CDR3 is TGTGCCTGGAGTGCAGGGATCTCTGGAAACACCATATATTTT. Residues: CAWSAGISGNTIYF.

As concerns this clone: The identical CDR3 is also encoded by other nucleotide sequences in the sample. The CDR3 loop is CASSPRTEAFF. CDR3 DNA: TGTGCCAGCAGCCCGCGTACTGAAGCTTTCTTT. The chain uses TRBV7-9 and TRBJ1-1; no clear D gene. V lost 5 bases to trimming and J lost 5 bases, with 6 bases between them. Germline loops: CDR1 SEHNR, CDR2 FQNEAQ (reference sequence). The CDR3 has 11 amino acids.

This chain links TRBV6-5 with TRBJ2-2, with D possibly matching TRBD1 (6 bases). Trimming removed 4 bases at V and 4 bases at J, with 13 bases between. The CDR3 is made up of 15 amino acids. Germline CDR1 MNHEY, CDR2 SVGAGI. CDR3 nucleotide sequence: TGTGCCAGCAGTTTCGACAGGAGGAGCACCGGGGAGCTGTTTTTT. Its protein is CASSFDRRSTGELFF.

This clone was counted only a few times. V and J are TRBV7-2 and TRBJ2-1; TRBD1 aligns across 8 bases. Looked up from germline, CDR1 is SGHTA and CDR2 is FQGNSA. Losses at the gene ends were 5 bases for V and 6 bases for J; bases not matched to a gene: 12. The CDR3 is made up of 16 amino acids. The CDR3 reads CASSARQGTVSNEQFF. Here the CDR3 DNA reads TGTGCCAGCAGCGCCCGACAGGGGACGGTATCCAATGAGCAGTTCTTC.

This chain connects TRBV28 to TRBJ1-1; perhaps TRBD1 as D (5 bases). There are 12 residues in the CDR3. Per germline, CDR1 MDHEN and CDR2 SYDVKM. V gave up 4 bases and J gave up 13 bases, with 16 bases separating them. The CDR3 DNA reads TGTGCCAGCAGTTCCGTGACAGCCCAGGGTTTCTTT. Protein: CASSSVTAQGFF.

This clone was picked up a small number of times. The V call is TRBV6-6, the J call TRBJ1-1; D not certain. Germline assignment: CDR1 MNHNY and CDR2 SVGAGI (reference sequence). The V gene lost 3 bases and the J gene lost 10 bases, with 15 bases spanning the gap. There are 13 residues in the CDR3. The CDR3: CASSYIEGAPAFF. CDR3 sequence (DNA): TGTGCCAGCAGTTATATCGAGGGAGCGCCAGCTTTCTTT.

This clone was observed a handful of times. The chain uses TRBV29-1 and TRBJ2-2; 10 bases are a match to TRBD1. Trimming cost V 5 bases and J 6 bases; bases outside gene matches: 6. CDR1 is SQVTM and CDR2 is ANQGSEA in the germline V gene. This CDR3 contains 14 residues. Here the CDR3 reads CSVRGQGWSGELFF. As DNA, the CDR3 is TGCAGCGTTCGGGGACAGGGGTGGTCCGGGGAGCTGTTTTTT.

The chain joins TRBV15 to TRBJ1-1; D not certain. The ends were cut back, 6 bases at V and 1 base at J, with 9 bases in the middle. The CDR3 length is 13 residues. CDR1 and CDR2 (germline): LNHNV, YYDKDF (reference sequence). The CDR3: CATSPEPNTEAFF. In DNA, the CDR3 is TGTGCCACCAGTCCGGAGCCGAACACTGAAGCTTTCTTT. Complete variable domain (other parts from reference TRBV15 and TRBJ1-1): DAMVIQNPRYQVTQFGKPVTLSCSQTLNHNVMYWYQQKSSQAPKLLFHYYDKDFNNEADTPDNFQSRRPNTSFCFLDIRSPGLGDTAMYLCATSPEPNTEAFFGQGTRLTVV.

The chain employs TRBV5-1 and TRBJ2-5, with a tentative D call TRBD2 (6 bases). The J call is uncertain, as TRBJ2-7 better fits the DNA end. The CDR3 covers 13 residues. The germline V gene encodes CDR1 SGHRS and CDR2 YFSETQ. The CDR3 DNA reads TGCGCCAGCAGCCCAAGGGAGGCCTACGAGCAGTACTTC. It is translated as CASSPREAYEQYF.

V gene TRBV4-2 combines with J gene TRBJ1-2; TRBD1 agrees at 7 bases. J lost 7 bases, V lost 11 bases, and 19 bases had no gene match. CDR1 and CDR2 from the germline V gene are LGHNA and YNFKEQ. This CDR3 is built from 15 residues. CDR3 residues: CAGSRLAGQSRGYTF. DNA for the CDR3: TGTGCCGGGTCCAGGTTGGCGGGACAGAGTCGTGGCTACACCTTC.

Written as DNA, the CDR3 is TGTGCCAGCAGCCCCCGGACTACCGGGGAGCTGTTTTTT. Its protein is CASSPRTTGELFF. This sequence joins TRBV9 and TRBJ2-2; possible D gene TRBD2, 5 bases. CDR1 and CDR2 (germline): SGDLS, YYNGEE. Trimming stripped 4 bases from V and 5 bases from J, with 9 bases between. The CDR3 runs 13 residues.

This clone came up a few times. V and J are TRBV30 and TRBJ1-5, with D maybe TRBD1 (5 bases). V was trimmed by 5 bases and J by 0 bases, leaving 17 bases between them. This CDR3 region has 16 residues. Germline V gene lookup returns CDR1 GTSNPN and CDR2 SVGIG (reference sequence). The CDR3 region is CAWGLGLSHSNQPQHF. As DNA, the CDR3 is TGTGCCTGGGGTCTGGGGCTGTCTCATAGCAATCAGCCCCAGCATTTT.

The chain employs TRBV5-1 and TRBJ2-5; D gene unclear. This CDR3 contains 15 residues. Deletions cut 7 bases from V and 5 bases from J, with 21 bases between. Germline V gene data show CDR1 as SGHRS and CDR2 as YFSETQ. CDR3 protein: CASARTIGGQETQYF. For the CDR3, the DNA is TGCGCCAGCGCCCGTACGATCGGTGGTCAGGAGACCCAGTACTTC.

This rearrangement joins TRBV28 to TRBJ1-2; 8 nucleotides match TRBD1. Looked up from germline, CDR1 is MDHEN and CDR2 is SYDVKM. Unmatched junction bases numbered 7, after V lost 7 bases and J lost 6 bases. The CDR3 totals 13 residues. This chain's CDR3 is CASNSGGANGYTF. CDR3 nucleotides: TGTGCCAGCAATTCAGGGGGCGCGAATGGCTACACCTTC.

The J gene is TRBJ1-5, the V gene TRBV15; 8 bases are shared with TRBD1. V was pared by 3 bases and J by 2 bases, with 3 bases of the junction left unmatched. Germline assignment: CDR1 LNHNV and CDR2 YYDKDF (reference sequence). The CDR3 is made up of 15 amino acids. The CDR3 protein is CATSRRGQGNQPQHF. Here the CDR3 DNA reads TGTGCCACCAGCAGGCGGGGACAGGGCAATCAGCCCCAGCATTTT.

This clone was detected only a few times. J is TRBJ2-6 and V is TRBV5-1; D gene ambiguous. Germline CDR1 reads SGHRS; CDR2 reads YFSETQ. Trimming shortened V by 4 bases and J by 4 bases, and 12 bases separated the two germline ends. The CDR3 consists of 15 residues. CDR3 DNA: TGCGCCAGCAGCCAGGATGGGCTAGGGGCCAACGTCCTGACTTTC. Translation: CASSQDGLGANVLTF.